This TCR beta chain was sequenced for a study of CD8+CD57+ T cells in acquired aplastic anemia. Across the study: Each DNA sample taken from sorted CD4+ and CD8+ cells came to 2.5 to 4 ug on average. On average, healthy donors gave about 10.8 million reads for CD4+ cells. Whole-study results and caveats: No significant difference in CD8+ Simpson's diversity was found between patients and controls. Patients and controls shared under 35 CD8+ CDR3 sequences, which appeared highly expressed in patients and within their immunodominant clones.

According to the study, genomic DNA was the template for TCR beta VDJ and CDR3 profiling. TCRdb reprocessed the reads with MiXCR, giving one entry per CDR3 protein. Among around 180,000 distinct CDR3 sequences listed, roughly 63% were seen once. Concerning this clonotype: No antigen is known for it.

CDR1 is SNHLY, CDR2 FYNNEI, per germline. Trimming shortened V by 6 bases and J by 6 bases, and 8 bases separated the two germline ends. The CDR3 loop spans 12 amino acids. The sample comprised sorted CD4+, CD8+, or CD8+CD57+ T cells (not recorded which) from PBMCs. The chain joins TRBV2 to TRBJ2-2; D perhaps matches TRBD2 (5 bases). This clonotype originated in a human donor in good health. CDR3 in amino acids: CASSDSAGELFF. The CDR3 DNA is TGTGCCAGCAGCGATAGCGCCGGGGAGCTGTTTTTT.